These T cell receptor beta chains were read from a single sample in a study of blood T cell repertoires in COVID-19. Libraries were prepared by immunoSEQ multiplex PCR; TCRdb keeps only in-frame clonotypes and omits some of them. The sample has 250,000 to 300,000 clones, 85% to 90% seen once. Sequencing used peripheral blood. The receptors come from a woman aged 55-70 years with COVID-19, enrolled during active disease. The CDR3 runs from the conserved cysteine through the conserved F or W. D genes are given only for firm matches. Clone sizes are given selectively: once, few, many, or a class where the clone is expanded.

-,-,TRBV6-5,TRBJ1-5,TGTGCCAGCAGTTACTCTCGGTCAAGCAATCAGCCCCAGCATTTT,CASSYSRSSNQPQHF
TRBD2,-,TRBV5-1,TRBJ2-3,TGCGCCAGCAGCTATCGTAGCGGGAGGGTTTCAGATACGCAGTATTTT,CASSYRSGRVSDTQYF
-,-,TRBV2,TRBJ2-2,TGTGCCAGCAGTGAGCCTTGGTTCGGGAACACCGGGGAGCTGTTTTTT,CASSEPWFGNTGELFF
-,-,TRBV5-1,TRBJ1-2,TGCGCCAGCAGCTTGGCCGGGGGGTGGTATGGCTACACCTTC,CASSLAGGWYGYTF
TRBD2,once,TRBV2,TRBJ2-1,TGTGCCCGTGCGGGACTAGGTTGGAATGGGCAGTTCTTC,CARAGLGWNGQFF
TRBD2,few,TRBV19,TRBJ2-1,TGTGCCAGTAGTATCGGGTTAGCGGGAGGGGTCTATGAGCAGTTCTTC,CASSIGLAGGVYEQFF
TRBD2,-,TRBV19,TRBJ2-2,TGTGCCAGTAGTTCGTTGGGGGGAGGGCCGAACACCGGGGAGCTGTTTTTT,CASSSLGGGPNTGELFF
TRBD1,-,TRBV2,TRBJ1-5,TGTGCCAGCAGTGATAGGACAGGGATCGATCAGCCCCAGCATTTT,CASSDRTGIDQPQHF
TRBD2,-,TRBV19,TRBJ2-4,TGTGCCAGTAGTAGGACTAGCCAGGGAGGAGACATTCAGTACTTC,CASSRTSQGGDIQYF
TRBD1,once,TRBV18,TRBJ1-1,TGTGCCAGCTCAAAGACGCCCCAGACAGGGTACGGTGAAGCTTTCTTT,CASSKTPQTGYGEAFF
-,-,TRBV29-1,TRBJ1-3,TGCAGCGTTGTAGAAGGGGGAACTGGAAACACCATATATTTT,CSVVEGGTGNTIYF
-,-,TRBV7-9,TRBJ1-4,TGTGCCAGCAGTCTGAACTCGGGGAGGGAAAAACTGTTTTTT,CASSLNSGREKLFF
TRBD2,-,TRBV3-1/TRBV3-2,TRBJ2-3,TGTGCCAGCAGCCAAGGAGGACTAGCGGGGAGCACAGATACGCAGTATTTT,CASSQGGLAGSTDTQYF
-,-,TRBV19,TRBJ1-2,TGTGCCAGTAGGAAGGGTGTAGCGGGTGGCTACACCTTC,CASRKGVAGGYTF
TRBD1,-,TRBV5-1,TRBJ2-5,TGCGCCAGCAGCACTGGACAGGGGGAGACCCAGTACTTC,CASSTGQGETQYF
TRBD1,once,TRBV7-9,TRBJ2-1,TGTGCCAGCAGCCCCGGGACAGGGGACCATGAGCAGTTCTTC,CASSPGTGDHEQFF
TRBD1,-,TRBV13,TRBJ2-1,TGTGCCAGCAGCCGAGGACAGGCAGGTGAGCAGTTCTTC,CASSRGQAGEQFF
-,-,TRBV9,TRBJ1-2,TGTGCCAGCAGCGTAGCTAACAGCAACTATGGCTACACCTTC,CASSVANSNYGYTF
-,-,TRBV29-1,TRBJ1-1,TGCAGCGTTGACAGGAACACTGAAGCTTTCTTT,CSVDRNTEAFF
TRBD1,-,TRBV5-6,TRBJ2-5,TGTGCCAGCAGCTGGACAGGGAGGGAGACCCAGTACTTC,CASSWTGRETQYF
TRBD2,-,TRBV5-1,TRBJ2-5,TGCGCCAGCGCGGGACTAGCGGGGGGAGAGACCCAGTACTTC,CASAGLAGGETQYF
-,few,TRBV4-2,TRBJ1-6,TGTGCCAGCAGCCAGATAGATGATAATTCACCCCTCCACTTT,CASSQIDDNSPLHF
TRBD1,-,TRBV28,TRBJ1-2,TGTGCCAGCTGGGAGGCTGACAGGGGGTACGGCTACACCTTC,CASWEADRGYGYTF
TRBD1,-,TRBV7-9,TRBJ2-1,TGTGCCAGCAGCTTAGGGGATGTTGGGGGACAGGTCAATGAGCAGTTCTTC,CASSLGDVGGQVNEQFF
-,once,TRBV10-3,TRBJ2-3,TGTGCCATCGGGGCGTCTAGGGGTATCGATACGCAGTATTTT,CAIGASRGIDTQYF
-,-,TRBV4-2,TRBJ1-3,TGTGCCAGCAGCCAAGTGACGGGAGCTGGAAACACCATATATTTT,CASSQVTGAGNTIYF
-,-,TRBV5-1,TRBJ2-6,TGCGCCAGCAGCTTTGGAGCATCGGCAGGGGGGAGCGCTGGGGCCAACGTCCTGACTTTC,CASSFGASAGGSAGANVLTF
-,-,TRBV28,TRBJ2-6,TGTGCCAGCAGTCTTTGGACGGTGCGGGGCTCTGGGGCCAACGTCCTGACTTTC,CASSLWTVRGSGANVLTF
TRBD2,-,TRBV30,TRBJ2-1,TGTGCCTGGAGTGGGGCGGGGGGGACCCCCTACAATGAGCAGTTCTTC,CAWSGAGGTPYNEQFF
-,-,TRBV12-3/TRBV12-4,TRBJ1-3,TGTGCCAGCAGTTTTCTTGGAAACACCATATATTTT,CASSFLGNTIYF
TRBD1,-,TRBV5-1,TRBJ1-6,TGCGCCAGCAGCCCCGGCTCGACAGGGGTTAATTCACCCCTCCACTTT,CASSPGSTGVNSPLHF
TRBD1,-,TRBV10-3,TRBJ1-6,TGTGCCATCAGTGTGCAGGGGGGAAATTCACCCCTCCACTTT,CAISVQGGNSPLHF
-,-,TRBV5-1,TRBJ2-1,TGCGCCAGCAGCTTGGTACGCGGGTTAGATGAGCAGTTCTTC,CASSLVRGLDEQFF
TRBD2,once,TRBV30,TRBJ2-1,TGTGGGAGCGGGAGTGATCCCTACAATGAGCAGTTCTTC,CGSGSDPYNEQFF
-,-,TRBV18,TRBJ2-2,TGTGCCAGCTCCCGAACTCTGGACAGAAGGAACACCGGGGAGCTGTTTTTT,CASSRTLDRRNTGELFF
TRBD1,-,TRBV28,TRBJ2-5,TGTGCCAGCCTTGGCAGGGGGTACCAAGAGACCCAGTACTTC,CASLGRGYQETQYF
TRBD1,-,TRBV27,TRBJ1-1,TGTGCCAGCAGTTTACTGGGGGGACAGGGTTTCTCCACTGAAGCTTTCTTT,CASSLLGGQGFSTEAFF
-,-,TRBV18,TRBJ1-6,TGTGCCAGCTCAGAGGTGGGTGATAATTCACCCCTCCACTTT,CASSEVGDNSPLHF
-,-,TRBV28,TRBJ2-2,TGTGCCAGCAGGTATTACACCGGGGAGCTGTTTTTT,CASRYYTGELFF
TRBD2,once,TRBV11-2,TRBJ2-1,TGTGCCAGCAGCTTAGGGTTAGCGGGAGGCCACAATGAGCAGTTCTTC,CASSLGLAGGHNEQFF
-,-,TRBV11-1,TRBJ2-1,TGTGCCAGCAGCTCCAGAGGATTATCCTACAATGAGCAGTTCTTC,CASSSRGLSYNEQFF
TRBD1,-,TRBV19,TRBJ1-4,TGTGCCAGTAGCCCCGGGACAGCATTCAGAGAAAAACTGTTTTTT,CASSPGTAFREKLFF
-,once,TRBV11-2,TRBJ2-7,TGTGCCAGCAGCCGAGCGGGTGGGGGGACCTACGAGCAGTACTTC,CASSRAGGGTYEQYF
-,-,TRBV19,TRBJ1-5,TGTGCCAGTAGTCCGGGGGGCGGGAGGCAGCCCCAGCATTTT,CASSPGGGRQPQHF
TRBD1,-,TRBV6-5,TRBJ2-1,TGTGCCAGCAGTTACAACGTCCCGGGACAGGGGACTGAGCAGTTCTTC,CASSYNVPGQGTEQFF
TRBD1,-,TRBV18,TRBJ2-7,TGTGCCAGCTCACCCCGGACAGGGGGCCACTACGAGCAGTACTTC,CASSPRTGGHYEQYF
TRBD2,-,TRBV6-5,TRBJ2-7,TGTGCCAGCAGTACTCTCCCGGGAGGTCCCTACGAGCAGTACTTC,CASSTLPGGPYEQYF
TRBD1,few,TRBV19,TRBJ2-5,TGTGCCAGTAGTTCCCGACAGGGGTGGACAATAGAGACCCAGTACTTC,CASSSRQGWTIETQYF
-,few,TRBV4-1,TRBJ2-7,TGCGCCAGCAGCCAAGCGAACTTTATTGGGACTTCGACCTACGAGCAGTACTTC,CASSQANFIGTSTYEQYF
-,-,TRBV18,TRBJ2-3,TGTGCCAGCCGATCAGGGGCGGCAGATACGCAGTATTTT,CASRSGAADTQYF